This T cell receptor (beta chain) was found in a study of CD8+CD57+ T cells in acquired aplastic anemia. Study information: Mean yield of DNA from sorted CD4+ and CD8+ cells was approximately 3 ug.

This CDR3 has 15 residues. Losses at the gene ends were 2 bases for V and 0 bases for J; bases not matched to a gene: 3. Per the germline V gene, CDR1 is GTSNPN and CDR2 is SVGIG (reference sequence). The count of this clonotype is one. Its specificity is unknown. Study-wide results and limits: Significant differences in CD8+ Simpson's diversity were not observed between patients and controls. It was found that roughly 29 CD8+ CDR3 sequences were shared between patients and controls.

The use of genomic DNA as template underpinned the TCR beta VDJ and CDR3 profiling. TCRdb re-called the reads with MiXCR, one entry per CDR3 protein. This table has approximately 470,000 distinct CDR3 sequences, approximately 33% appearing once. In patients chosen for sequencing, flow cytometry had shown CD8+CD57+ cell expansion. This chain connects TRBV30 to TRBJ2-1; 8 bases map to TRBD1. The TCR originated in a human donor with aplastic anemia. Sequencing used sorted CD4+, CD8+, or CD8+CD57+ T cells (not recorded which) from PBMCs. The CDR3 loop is CAWSPDRGSYNEQFF. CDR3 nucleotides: TGTGCCTGGAGTCCAGACAGGGGCTCCTACAATGAGCAGTTCTTC. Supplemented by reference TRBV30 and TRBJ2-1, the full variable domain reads SQTIHQWPATLVQPVGSPLSLECTVEGTSNPNLYWYRQAAGRGLQLLFYSVGIGQISSEVPQNLSASRPQDRQFILSSKKLLLSDSGFYLCAWSPDRGSYNEQFFGPGTRLTVL.